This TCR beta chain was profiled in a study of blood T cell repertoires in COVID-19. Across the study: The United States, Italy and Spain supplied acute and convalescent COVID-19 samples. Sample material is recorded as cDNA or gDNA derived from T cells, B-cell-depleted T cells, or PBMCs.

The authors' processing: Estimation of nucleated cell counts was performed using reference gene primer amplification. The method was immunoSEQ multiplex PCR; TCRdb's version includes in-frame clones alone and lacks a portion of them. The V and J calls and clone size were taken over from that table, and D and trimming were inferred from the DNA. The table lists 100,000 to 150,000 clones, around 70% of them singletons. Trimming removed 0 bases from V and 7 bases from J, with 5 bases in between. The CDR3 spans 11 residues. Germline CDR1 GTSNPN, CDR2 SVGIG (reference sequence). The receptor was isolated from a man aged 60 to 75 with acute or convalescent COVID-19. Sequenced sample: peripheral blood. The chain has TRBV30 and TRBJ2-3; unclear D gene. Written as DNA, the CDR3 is TGTGCCTGGAGTGTCCCCAATACGCAGTATTTT. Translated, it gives CAWSVPNTQYF.